This T cell receptor beta chain was observed in a study of T cells in Graves' hyperthyroidism and ophthalmopathy. The wider study: Sampling of peripheral blood happened at initial diagnosis, prior to any treatment. Findings and caveats of the study: A 13 V-J model separated ophthalmopathy from stable hyperthyroidism.

Absent ophthalmopathy progression within 18 months defined stable Graves' hyperthyroidism. Diagnosis rested on symptoms, serum thyroxine and TRAb, thyroid ultrasound, and orbital computed tomography. V shed 0 bases and J 5 bases; nucleotides not matched to a gene: 5. Germline loops: CDR1 SGDLS, CDR2 YYNGEE. CDR3 length equals 16 residues. A remark on this clonotype: Its antigen is unknown.

TCR beta CDR3 regions were amplified from RNA. Initially, a first-round RT-PCR of the TCR CDR3 employed the HTBI primer set. TCRdb processed the multiplex PCR reads anew with MiXCR; each CDR3 protein has one entry. The sample lists approximately 560,000 distinct CDR3 sequences, about 15% occurring once. The sequence came from a woman in her thirties with Graves' hyperthyroidism. This rearrangement joins TRBV9 to TRBJ1-6, with TRBD1 matching 7 bases. The sequencing input was blood. CDR3 sequence: CASSVGTGGNNSPLHF. The CDR3 DNA is TGTGCCAGCAGCGTAGGGACAGGTGGGAATAATTCACCCCTCCACTTT.